The next 20 T cell receptor beta chains were all read from a single sample in a study of OX40 agonist ivuxolimab in advanced cancers. Libraries were prepared by immunoSEQ multiplex PCR; TCRdb keeps only in-frame clonotypes and omits some of them. Of about 31,000 clones in the sample, around nine tenths were seen once. Sequences were derived from CD4+ or CD8+ T cells sorted from blood, sampled in a trial of the OX40 agonist ivuxolimab. Every receptor here comes from an adult with an advanced solid tumor such as melanoma, head and neck, liver or kidney cancer.

This chain connects TRBV7-3 to TRBJ2-3; D is ambiguous. The germline gives CDR1 SGHTA, CDR2 FQGTGA. The CDR3 length is 15 residues. The V end was cut by 2 bases, the J end by 0 bases, with 9 bases between. DNA of the CDR3: TGTGCCAGCAGCTTATATGGTTATAGCACAGATACGCAGTATTTT. Translation gives CASSLYGYSTDTQYF.

In this sample, this clone is medium-sized. The V call is TRBV5-6, the J call TRBJ1-1, with 12 bases matching TRBD1. J gave up 7 bases and V 4 bases, and 14 bases lay outside the gene matches. CDR3 length: 17 residues. CDR1 SGHDT and CDR2 YYEEEE come from the germline V gene. The CDR3 reads CASSAIRDRGRSDEAFF. The CDR3 DNA is TGTGCCAGCAGCGCCATACGGGACAGGGGGCGAAGCGATGAAGCTTTCTTT.

The V and J genes are TRBV28 and TRBJ2-2; possible D gene TRBD2, 5 bases. This CDR3 is built from 17 residues. CDR1 is MDHEN, CDR2 SYDVKM, per germline. Trimming removed 2 bases from V and 1 base from J, with 14 bases in between. The chain's CDR3 is CASSLRIPRGNTGELFF. For the CDR3, the DNA is TGTGCCAGCAGTTTACGAATCCCCCGGGGGAACACCGGGGAGCTGTTTTTT.

The chain's CDR3 is CASSQGTGTQYF. In DNA form, the CDR3 reads TGTGCCAGCAGCCAGGGAACGGGGACCCAGTACTTC. V is TRBV7-9 and J is TRBJ2-5, with a possible D match to TRBD1 (5 bases). This CDR3 is 12 amino acids long. V was pared by 5 bases and J by 7 bases, with 11 bases between. The germline gives CDR1 SEHNR, CDR2 FQNEAQ (reference sequence).

The chain is built from TRBV7-3 and TRBJ1-2, with 7 nucleotides matching TRBD1. The V gene end was trimmed by 3 bases and the J gene end by 7 bases; junction bases not matched to a gene: 5. CDR1 and CDR2 (germline): SGHTA, FQGTGA. The CDR3 contains 13 residues. CDR3 protein: CASSFPGQAGYTF. In DNA, the CDR3 is TGTGCCAGCAGCTTCCCTGGACAGGCTGGCTACACCTTC.

This clone is termed medium-sized. The rearrangement uses TRBV19 and TRBJ2-7; D gene unclear. CDR1 LNHDA and CDR2 SQIVND come from the germline V gene (reference sequence). The CDR3 is made up of 11 amino acids. The V gene lost 6 bases and the J gene lost 7 bases, with 10 bases spanning the gap. This CDR3 is CASSDLWEQYF. CDR3 nucleotide sequence: TGTGCCAGTAGCGATCTGTGGGAGCAGTACTTC. The entire variable domain, with the rest obtained from reference TRBV19 and TRBJ2-7, is as follows: DGGITQSPKYLFRKEGQNVTLSCEQNLNHDAMYWYRQDPGQGLRLIYYSQIVNDFQKGDIAEGYSVSREKKESFPLTVTSAQKNPTAFYLCASSDLWEQYFGPGTRLTVT.

The chain recombines TRBV9 with TRBJ1-2; D not resolved. V dropped 5 bases and J dropped 8 bases, with 19 bases sitting between them. Germline CDR1 is SGDLS and CDR2 is YYNGEE. This CDR3 is 14 amino acids long. Written as DNA, the CDR3 is TGTGCCAGCAGTACGCATGGGGTTTCAAGCGGCTACACCTTC. Amino acids: CASSTHGVSSGYTF. The complete variable domain, with remaining parts taken from reference TRBV9 and TRBJ1-2, reads DSGVTQTPKHLITATGQRVTLRCSPRSGDLSVYWYQQSLDQGLQFLIQYYNGEERAKGNILERFSAQQFPDLHSELNLSSLELGDSALYFCASSTHGVSSGYTFGSGTRLTVV.

This clone came up once. V usage is TRBV5-1 and J usage is TRBJ2-1; D gene unclear. CDR3 length: 12 amino acids. Germline V gene data show CDR1 as SGHRS and CDR2 as YFSETQ. V lost 2 bases and J lost 3, with 3 bases in between. The CDR3, as DNA: TGCGCCAGCAGCTTACTCTACAATGAGCAGTTCTTC. Amino acids: CASSLLYNEQFF.

This clone has only one observation. This rearrangement joins TRBV15 to TRBJ1-1; the D gene is possibly TRBD1 (6 bases). Germline CDR1 and CDR2: LNHNV and YYDKDF (reference sequence). The V gene lost 5 bases and the J gene lost 5 bases, with 18 bases spanning the gap. The CDR3 is 15 residues long. CDR3 sequence (DNA): TGTGCCACCAGCTCGCCGGGGGGCGGAGGAACTGAAGCTTTCTTT. It encodes CATSSPGGGGTEAFF.

V usage is TRBV4-1 and J usage is TRBJ1-5; TRBD1 is a possible D gene (5 bases). V lost 1 base, J lost 5 bases, and 9 bases lay in between. CDR1 and CDR2 (germline): MGHRA, YSYEKL. The CDR3 has 14 amino acids. In DNA, the CDR3 is TGCGCCAGCAGCCAAGGGATGGGACATCAGCCCCAGCATTTT. Translated, it gives CASSQGMGHQPQHF.

This clone appeared a single time. This rearrangement joins TRBV27 to TRBJ2-7; 13 nucleotides line up with TRBD2. The CDR3 runs 16 residues. Per the germline V gene, CDR1 is MNHEY and CDR2 is SMNVEV (reference sequence). The V gene end was trimmed by 3 bases and the J gene end by 2 bases; junction bases not matched to a gene: 4. The CDR3 DNA is TGTGCCAGCAGTTTCCTAACTAGCGGGGGGGCCTACGAGCAGTACTTC. Protein sequence: CASSFLTSGGAYEQYF.

The V gene is TRBV4-2, the J gene TRBJ1-2; tentative D call: TRBD1 (6 bases). CDR1 is LGHNA and CDR2 is YNFKEQ in the germline V gene. The V end lost 3 bases, the J end lost 12 bases, and 14 bases lay between the germline ends. The CDR3 covers 12 residues. CDR3: CASSQGGRGNTF. The CDR3 DNA follows: TGTGCCAGCAGCCAGGGGGGGAGGGGGAACACCTTC.

V and J are TRBV11-2 and TRBJ2-5; 8 nucleotides agree with TRBD1. The ends lost 1 base at V and 2 bases at J; junction bases unmatched: 3. The germline V gene has CDR1 SGHAT and CDR2 FQNNGV. This CDR3 comprises 15 residues. CDR3 amino acids: CASSLVGQVQETQYF. The DNA for the CDR3 is TGTGCCAGCAGCTTAGTGGGACAGGTTCAAGAGACCCAGTACTTC.

This clone was counted a few times. This chain joins TRBV5-5 and TRBJ1-4; D is undetermined. This CDR3 is built from 14 residues. Trimming pared 4 bases from V and 4 bases from J, leaving 11 bases between. Germline V CDR1 and CDR2: SGHKS, YYEKEE (reference sequence). The CDR3 DNA reads TGTGCCAGCAGCCATGGTGGGGTTAATGAAAAACTGTTTTTT. This sequence encodes CASSHGGVNEKLFF.

J is TRBJ2-2 and V is TRBV6-5, with D possibly TRBD1 on 6 matching bases. The CDR3 consists of 15 residues. V lost 2 bases to trimming and J lost 0 bases, with 7 bases between them. Germline V gene lookup returns CDR1 MNHEY and CDR2 SVGAGI. DNA of the CDR3: TGTGCCAGCAGTTACGGGGGCTCGAACACCGGGGAGCTGTTTTTT. Residues: CASSYGGSNTGELFF.

The J gene is TRBJ2-2, the V gene TRBV9; D perhaps matches TRBD1 (6 bases). Trimming removed 2 bases at V and 3 bases at J, with 11 bases between. The CDR3 runs to 15 residues. Germline CDR1 and CDR2: SGDLS and YYNGEE. The CDR3 region has the DNA TGTGCCAGCAGCGTTACAGGGTTGGACACCGGGGAGCTGTTTTTT. Translated: CASSVTGLDTGELFF.

The chain employs TRBV27 and TRBJ2-2; perhaps TRBD2 as D (6 bases). V lost 6 bases and J lost 0, with 8 bases in between. CDR3 size: 14 residues. CDR1 and CDR2 from the germline V gene are MNHEY and SMNVEV (reference sequence). The CDR3 sequence is CASRRTTNTGELFF. The DNA for the CDR3 is TGTGCCAGCAGACGGACTACGAACACCGGGGAGCTGTTTTTT.

The gene calls are TRBV11-1 and TRBJ1-5; D call uncertain. V lost 1 base and J lost 0, with 7 bases in between. Germline V gene data show CDR1 as SGHAT and CDR2 as FQDESV (reference sequence). CDR3 size: 15 residues. CDR3 nucleotide sequence: TGTGCCAGCAGCTTAGGTCACAGTAGCAATCAGCCCCAGCATTTT. It specifies CASSLGHSSNQPQHF.

V and J are TRBV7-6 and TRBJ2-7, with TRBD1 identical over 10 bases. The J segment lost 3 bases and the V segment lost 5 bases, leaving 7 bases of the junction unmatched. The CDR3 totals 15 residues. Germline-derived CDR1 and CDR2 are SGHVS and FNYEAQ. In nucleotides, the CDR3 is TGTGCCAGCAGCAGGGGACAGGGGATTCTCTACGAGCAGTACTTC. It encodes CASSRGQGILYEQYF.

This clone has just one count. The chain joins TRBV19 to TRBJ2-5; TRBD1 is a possible D gene (5 bases). Germline loops: CDR1 LNHDA, CDR2 SQIVND (reference sequence). The V gene lost 3 bases and the J gene lost 5 bases, with 10 bases spanning the gap. The CDR3 consists of 13 residues. The CDR3 here is CASSMVGVETQYF. The DNA for the CDR3 is TGTGCCAGTAGTATGGTAGGGGTTGAGACCCAGTACTTC.